The entry below gives a single T cell receptor (beta chain) sequence along with its context. The target antigen is unknown. They ran version v3.0 of the immunoSEQ assay at survey level. TCRdb keeps only in-frame clones here, not all; method: immunoSEQ multiplex PCR. The sample holds about 16,000 clones, 70% to 90% seen once. The sample originates from a study of long-term antiretroviral therapy in people with HIV. The CDR3 has 15 amino acids. The germline V gene encodes CDR1 SNHLY and CDR2 FYNNEI. The ends lost 4 bases at V and 6 bases at J; junction bases unmatched: 6. Findings of the study overall: CDR3 length ranges were narrower in HIV repertoires than in controls. Diversity rose after ART but stayed below transplant donor controls.

The chain employs TRBV2 and TRBJ1-4; 9 bases map to TRBD1. The sequence was collected from a middle-aged man with HIV. Source: unsorted PBMCs, taken 0.7 years before starting antiretroviral therapy. DNA of the CDR3: TGTGCCAGCAGTGGGCTGACAGGGGGGCATGAAAAACTGTTTTTT. The encoded protein is CASSGLTGGHEKLFF. Looking up the rest from reference TRBV2 and TRBJ1-4 gives the full variable domain: EPEVTQTPSHQVTQMGQEVILRCVPISNHLYFYWYRQILGQKVEFLVSFYNNEISEKSEIFDDQFSVERPDGSNFTLKIRSTKLEDSAMYFCASSGLTGGHEKLFFGSGTQLSVL.